A selection of T cell receptor beta chains follows, all from one sample in a study of cytotoxic CD8 clonotypes in ibrutinib-treated CLL. The protocol was immunoSEQ multiplex PCR, while the TCRdb copy is restricted to in-frame clones and leaves out a portion. The sample lists 65,000 to 90,000 clones, over 65% occurring once. Sequencing was performed on PBMCs, taken after 24 months of ibrutinib treatment. Receptor source: a human donor with chronic lymphocytic leukemia. Each CDR3 is given with its conserved first and last residue. D genes are given only for firm matches. Size is omitted from some rows. Given values are once, few, many or a class for expanded clones.

size	V	J	D	CDR3	DNA
-	TRBV7-2	TRBJ2-1	-	CASSLDEIKQFF	TGTGCCAGCAGCTTAGACGAGATCAAGCAGTTCTTC
few	TRBV19	TRBJ1-1	-	CASSSGRDNSEAFF	TGTGCCAGTAGTAGCGGGAGAGATAATTCTGAAGCTTTCTTT
-	TRBV10-1	TRBJ2-1	TRBD2	CASSDRSGSYNEQFF	TGCGCCAGCTCCGATCGGAGCGGGAGTTACAATGAGCAGTTCTTC
-	TRBV19	TRBJ2-2	-	CASSIGGALAGELFF	TGTGCCAGTAGTATAGGCGGGGCATTGGCCGGGGAGCTGTTTTTT
-	TRBV6-1	TRBJ2-5	-	CASSEGPAPTETQYF	TGTGCCAGCAGTGAAGGCCCCGCTCCCACAGAGACCCAGTACTTC
-	TRBV7-6	TRBJ2-3	TRBD2	CASSPRLAASTDTQYF	TGTGCCAGCAGCCCAAGACTAGCGGCTAGCACAGATACGCAGTATTTT
-	TRBV7-6	TRBJ2-3	-	CASSVRQAITDTQYF	TGTGCCAGCAGCGTTAGACAGGCGATCACAGATACGCAGTATTTT
-	TRBV5-8	TRBJ2-7	-	CASSLGRNLQF	TGTGCCAGCAGCTTAGGACGAAATCTCCAATTC
-	TRBV9	TRBJ1-5	-	CASSADGSNQPQHF	TGTGCCAGCAGCGCGGACGGCTCAAATCAGCCCCAGCATTTT
-	TRBV9	TRBJ1-1	-	CASSVAGRDTEAFF	TGTGCCAGCAGCGTAGCAGGTAGGGACACTGAAGCTTTCTTT
-	TRBV5-1	TRBJ1-2	TRBD1	CASSMGGQTNANYGYTF	TGCGCCAGCAGCATGGGGGGACAGACGAACGCTAACTATGGCTACACCTTC
-	TRBV27	TRBJ2-5	TRBD2	CASSPRLAGGSGSSETQYF	TGTGCCAGCAGTCCTCGACTAGCGGGAGGGTCGGGGTCGTCTGAGACCCAGTACTTC
-	TRBV6-1	TRBJ1-5	-	CASRANRAGEQPQHF	TGTGCCAGCAGAGCTAACAGGGCGGGCGAGCAGCCCCAGCATTTT
-	TRBV27	TRBJ2-7	-	CASSRSRGSYEQYF	TGTGCCAGCAGCCGCAGCAGGGGTTCCTACGAGCAGTACTTC
-	TRBV7-3	TRBJ2-3	TRBD2	CASSLRSGTSTDTQYF	TGTGCCAGCAGCTTACGTAGCGGGACTAGCACAGATACGCAGTATTTT
-	TRBV10-2	TRBJ2-7	TRBD1	CASRRQGALYEQYF	TGCGCCAGCAGGAGACAGGGGGCGCTATACGAGCAGTACTTC
-	TRBV6-1	TRBJ1-1	-	CASSVRAGVTEAFF	TGTGCCAGCAGTGTAAGGGCAGGGGTGACTGAAGCTTTCTTT
-	TRBV29-1	TRBJ2-3	TRBD1	CSVMIGQGTDTQYF	TGCAGCGTAATGATAGGACAGGGCACAGATACGCAGTATTTT
few	TRBV7-2	TRBJ2-1	TRBD2	CASRREASLYNEQFF	TGTGCCAGTAGACGGGAGGCCTCCCTCTACAATGAGCAGTTCTTC
-	TRBV7-8	TRBJ2-3	-	CASRIRRGLLSTDTQYF	TGTGCCAGCAGGATACGTCGTGGACTACTTAGCACAGATACGCAGTATTTT
few	TRBV15	TRBJ1-5	-	CATSPGHLQQGLNQPQHF	TGTGCCACCAGTCCCGGACACCTTCAACAGGGCCTCAATCAGCCCCAGCATTTT
-	TRBV6-1	TRBJ1-5	-	CASSEFLGSGSQPQHF	TGTGCCAGCAGTGAATTCTTAGGGTCTGGCAGTCAGCCCCAGCATTTT
-	TRBV28	TRBJ1-1	TRBD1	CASSEPGQGAHTEAFF	TGTGCCAGCAGTGAGCCGGGACAGGGGGCGCACACTGAAGCTTTCTTT
-	TRBV4-3	TRBJ2-7	-	CASSQVGLDEQYF	TGCGCCAGCAGCCAAGTAGGGCTAGACGAGCAGTACTTC
few	TRBV7-3	TRBJ2-3	TRBD1	CASSPGGGPDTQYF	TGTGCCAGCAGCCCAGGGGGCGGCCCAGATACGCAGTATTTT
-	TRBV28	TRBJ1-2	-	CASSWAGYGYTF	TGTGCCAGCAGTTGGGCAGGATATGGCTACACCTTC
-	TRBV5-1	TRBJ1-1	-	CASSSGLGTARNTEAFF	TGCGCCAGCAGTTCGGGCTTAGGGACGGCACGGAACACTGAAGCTTTCTTT
-	TRBV5-1	TRBJ2-7	-	CASSLNYEQYF	TGCGCCAGCAGCTTGAACTACGAGCAGTACTTC
-	TRBV5-4	TRBJ2-5	TRBD1	CASSLTGGPKQETQYF	TGTGCCAGCAGCTTGACAGGGGGCCCAAAACAAGAGACCCAGTACTTC
-	TRBV10-3	TRBJ2-5	TRBD2	CASKRGLGGLASETQYF	TGTGCCAGCAAACGGGGACTAGGGGGTTTAGCCTCAGAGACCCAGTACTTC
-	TRBV7-2	TRBJ2-5	TRBD2	CASSSDLGTSGQETQYF	TGTGCCAGCAGCTCCGACCTCGGGACTAGCGGACAAGAGACCCAGTACTTC
once	TRBV11-2	TRBJ1-4	-	CASSLDSFEKLFF	TGTGCCAGCAGCTTGGACAGTTTTGAAAAACTGTTTTTT
-	TRBV18	TRBJ1-1	-	CASSPSNGVNTEAFF	TGTGCCAGCTCACCCTCAAATGGGGTGAACACTGAAGCTTTCTTT
-	TRBV7-9	TRBJ2-2	-	CASITAIAYAGELFF	TGTGCCAGCATCACCGCTATAGCGTACGCCGGGGAGCTGTTTTTT
-	TRBV9	TRBJ2-1	TRBD2	CASSSPSGRLWETEQFF	TGTGCCAGCAGCTCTCCTAGCGGGAGGCTTTGGGAGACCGAGCAGTTCTTC
once	TRBV5-6	TRBJ2-7	-	CASSFRGLGYEQYF	TGTGCCAGCAGTTTTAGGGGCCTTGGCTACGAGCAGTACTTC
once	TRBV7-2	TRBJ1-5	-	CASSLEQRKPQHF	TGTGCCAGCAGCTTAGAACAGAGGAAGCCCCAGCATTTT
-	TRBV9	TRBJ2-2	TRBD1	CASSVLPGQGWARELFF	TGTGCCAGCAGCGTTCTCCCCGGACAGGGGTGGGCCAGGGAGCTGTTTTTT
-	TRBV18	TRBJ2-2	TRBD1	CASSSRGQGANTGELFF	TGTGCCAGCTCATCGCGGGGACAGGGGGCCAACACCGGGGAGCTGTTTTTT
-	TRBV9	TRBJ2-5	-	CASSVASGREETQYF	TGTGCCAGCAGCGTAGCTAGTGGCAGGGAGGAGACCCAGTACTTC
-	TRBV11-2	TRBJ2-2	-	CASSLDWVTGELFF	TGTGCCAGCAGCTTAGATTGGGTCACCGGGGAGCTGTTTTTT
few	TRBV2	TRBJ2-7	TRBD2	CASRDSGYSYEQYF	TGTGCCAGCAGAGATAGCGGGTACTCCTACGAGCAGTACTTC
-	TRBV2	TRBJ2-1	-	CASMRDQANEQFF	TGTGCCAGCATGCGGGACCAGGCGAATGAGCAGTTCTTC
-	TRBV6-1	TRBJ2-7	TRBD1	CASSLDRVITEQYF	TGTGCCAGCAGCCTAGACAGGGTGATCACCGAGCAGTACTTC
-	TRBV18	TRBJ1-1	-	CASSPPGGLNTEAFF	TGTGCCAGCTCACCTCCGGGAGGGCTCAACACTGAAGCTTTCTTT
few	TRBV28	TRBJ2-7	TRBD2	CASSLGLIAGVTYEQYF	TGTGCCAGCAGTTTAGGGCTAATAGCGGGGGTCACCTACGAGCAGTACTTC
-	TRBV7-6	TRBJ2-1	TRBD1	CASSLDRGWYNEQFF	TGTGCCAGCAGCTTAGACAGGGGCTGGTACAATGAGCAGTTCTTC
-	TRBV6-5	TRBJ2-4	-	CASSYGLGGIQYF	TGTGCCAGCAGTTATGGACTGGGTGGCATTCAGTACTTC
-	TRBV27	TRBJ1-2	-	CASSSPGSLYGYTF	TGTGCCAGCAGTTCTCCGGGCTCTCTCTATGGCTACACCTTC
-	TRBV10-2	TRBJ2-7	-	CASSGTEYEQYF	TGCGCCAGCAGTGGGACCGAATACGAGCAGTACTTC
many	TRBV6-5	TRBJ1-2	TRBD1	CASSPRGPGRDGYTF	TGTGCCAGCAGTCCCAGGGGGCCCGGTAGGGATGGCTACACCTTC
few	TRBV5-1	TRBJ2-5	-	CASSPGHGETQYF	TGCGCCAGCAGCCCGGGGCACGGGGAGACCCAGTACTTC
-	TRBV7-4	TRBJ1-4	TRBD1	CASSQGQGALTTNEKLFF	TGTGCCAGCAGCCAGGGACAGGGCGCTTTAACAACTAATGAAAAACTGTTTTTT
few	TRBV9	TRBJ2-1	TRBD2	CASSESTSGRDEQFF	TGTGCCAGCAGCGAGAGTACTAGCGGGAGAGATGAGCAGTTCTTC